This TCR beta chain was profiled in a study of OX40 agonist ivuxolimab in advanced cancers. Study-level background: Participants, around 80% male, averaged around 60 years of age, ranging from about 23 to 79.

Patients were ineligible given autoimmune disease history or systemic immunosuppression. Findings and limits, study-wide: At 0.1-3.0 mg/kg, partial responders had clonal expansion among the lowest observed. Relative to CD4+, CD8+ T cells held more expanded clones on average.

Germline values: CDR1 MRHNA, CDR2 SNTAGT. V lost 2 bases to trimming and J lost 3 bases; unmatched junction nucleotides: 4. CDR3 size: 15 residues. On this clone itself: The antigen remains unidentified.

TCRdb keeps only in-frame clones here, not all; method: immunoSEQ multiplex PCR. The table has about 26,000 clones, 76% seen once. The specimen comprised CD4+ or CD8+ T cells sorted from blood, sampled in a trial of the OX40 agonist ivuxolimab. The chain combines TRBV6-4 with TRBJ2-5, with TRBD2 matching 9 bases. The clonotype comes from an adult with an advanced solid tumor such as melanoma, head and neck, liver or kidney cancer. CDR3 coding DNA: TGTGCCAGCAGTGACGGGTCTAGCGGGAAAGAGACCCAGTACTTC. Protein: CASSDGSSGKETQYF.